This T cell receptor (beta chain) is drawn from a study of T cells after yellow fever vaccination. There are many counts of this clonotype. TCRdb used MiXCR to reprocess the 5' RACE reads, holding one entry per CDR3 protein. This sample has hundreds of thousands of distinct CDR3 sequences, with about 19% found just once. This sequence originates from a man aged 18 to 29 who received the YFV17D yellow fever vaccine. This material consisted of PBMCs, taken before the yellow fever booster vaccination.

CDR3 sequence (DNA): TGTGCCACCAGTGAAGGGGGCGCGGTAACAGATACGCAGTATTTT. This codes for CATSEGGAVTDTQYF. This sequence joins TRBV24-1 and TRBJ2-3; the match to TRBD1 covers 7 bases. The germline V gene encodes CDR1 KGHDR and CDR2 SFDVKD. The CDR3 loop spans 15 amino acids. Unmatched junction bases numbered 6, after V lost 4 bases and J lost 3 bases.